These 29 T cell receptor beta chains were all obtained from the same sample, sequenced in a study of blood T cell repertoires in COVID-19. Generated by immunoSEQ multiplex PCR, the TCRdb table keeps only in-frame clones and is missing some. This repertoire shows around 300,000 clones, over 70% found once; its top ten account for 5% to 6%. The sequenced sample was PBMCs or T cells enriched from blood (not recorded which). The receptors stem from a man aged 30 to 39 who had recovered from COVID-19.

The CDR3 reads CASSPATGEASYEQYF. For the CDR3, the DNA is TGTGCCAGCTCACCTGCGACAGGGGAGGCCTCTTACGAGCAGTACTTC. V gene TRBV18 combines with J gene TRBJ2-7, with 8 nucleotides matching TRBD1. Germline lookup yields CDR1 KGHSH and CDR2 LQKENI. This CDR3 has 16 residues. After removal of 3 bases from V and 4 bases from J, the junction contained 11 bases not matched to a gene.

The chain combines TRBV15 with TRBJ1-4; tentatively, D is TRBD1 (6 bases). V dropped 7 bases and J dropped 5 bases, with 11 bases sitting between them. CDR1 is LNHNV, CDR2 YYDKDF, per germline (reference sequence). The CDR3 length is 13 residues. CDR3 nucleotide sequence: TGTGCCACCAAACAGGGATACAATGAAAAACTGTTTTTT. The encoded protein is CATKQGYNEKLFF.

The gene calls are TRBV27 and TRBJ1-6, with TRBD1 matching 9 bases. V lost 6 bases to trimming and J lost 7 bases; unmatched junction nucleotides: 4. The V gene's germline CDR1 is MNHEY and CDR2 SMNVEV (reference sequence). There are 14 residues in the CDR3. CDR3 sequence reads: CASSGTGSNSPLHF. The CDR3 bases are TGTGCCAGCAGCGGGACAGGGAGCAATTCACCCCTCCACTTT.

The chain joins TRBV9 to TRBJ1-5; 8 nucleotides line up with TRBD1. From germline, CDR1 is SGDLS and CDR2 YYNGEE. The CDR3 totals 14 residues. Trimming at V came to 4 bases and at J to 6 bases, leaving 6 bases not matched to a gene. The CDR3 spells CASSPGQGGQPQHF. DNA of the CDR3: TGTGCCAGCAGCCCAGGACAGGGAGGTCAGCCCCAGCATTTT.

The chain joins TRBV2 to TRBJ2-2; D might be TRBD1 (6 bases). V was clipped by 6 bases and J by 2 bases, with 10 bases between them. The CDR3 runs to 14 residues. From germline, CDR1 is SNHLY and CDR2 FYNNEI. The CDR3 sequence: CASRGTINTGELFF. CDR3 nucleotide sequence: TGTGCCAGCAGAGGGACAATAAACACCGGGGAGCTGTTTTTT.

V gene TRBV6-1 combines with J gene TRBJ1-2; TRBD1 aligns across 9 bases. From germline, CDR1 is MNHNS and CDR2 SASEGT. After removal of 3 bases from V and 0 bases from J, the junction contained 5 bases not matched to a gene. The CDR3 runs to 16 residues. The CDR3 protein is CASSEGDREANYGYTF. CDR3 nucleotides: TGTGCCAGCAGTGAGGGGGACAGGGAAGCTAACTATGGCTACACCTTC.

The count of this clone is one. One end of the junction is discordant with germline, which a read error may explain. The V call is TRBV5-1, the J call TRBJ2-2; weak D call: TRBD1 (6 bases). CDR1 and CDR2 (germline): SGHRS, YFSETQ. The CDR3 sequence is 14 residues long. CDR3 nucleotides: TGCGCCAGCAGATTGGGGGCGGGCCCCGGGGAGCTGTTTTTT. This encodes CASRLGAGPGELFF.

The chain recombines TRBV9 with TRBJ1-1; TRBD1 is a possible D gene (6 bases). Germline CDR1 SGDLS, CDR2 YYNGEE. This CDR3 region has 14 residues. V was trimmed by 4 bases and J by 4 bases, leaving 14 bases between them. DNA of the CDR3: TGTGCCAGCAGCCCGATCGGACAGTCCACTGAAGCTTTCTTT. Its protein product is CASSPIGQSTEAFF.

The CDR3 loop reads CASSPRLAGGPRYF. The CDR3 DNA follows: TGTGCCAGCAGCCCCAGACTAGCGGGGGGGCCCAGGTACTTC. The chain carries TRBV7-2 and TRBJ2-7; 14 nucleotides line up with TRBD2. Germline values: CDR1 SGHTA, CDR2 FQGNSA. CDR3 size: 14 residues. V lost 5 bases, J lost 12 bases, and 9 bases stayed unmatched.

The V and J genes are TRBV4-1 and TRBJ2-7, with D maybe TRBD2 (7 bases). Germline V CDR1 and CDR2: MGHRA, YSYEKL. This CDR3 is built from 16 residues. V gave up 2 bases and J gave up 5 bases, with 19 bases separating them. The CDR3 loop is CASSQRLGGAQDEQYF. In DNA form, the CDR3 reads TGCGCCAGCAGCCAACGGTTAGGGGGGGCCCAAGACGAGCAGTACTTC.

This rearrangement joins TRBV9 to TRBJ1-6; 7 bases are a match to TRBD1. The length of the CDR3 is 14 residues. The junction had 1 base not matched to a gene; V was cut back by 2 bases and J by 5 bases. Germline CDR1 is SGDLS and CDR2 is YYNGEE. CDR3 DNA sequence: TGTGCCAGCAGCGTGGGACAGAATAATTCACCCCTCCACTTT. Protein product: CASSVGQNNSPLHF.

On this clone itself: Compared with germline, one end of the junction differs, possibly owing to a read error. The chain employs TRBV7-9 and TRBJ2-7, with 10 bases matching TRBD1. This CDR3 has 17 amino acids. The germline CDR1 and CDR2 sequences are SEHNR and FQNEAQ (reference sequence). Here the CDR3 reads CASSRTTGGLNLYEQCF. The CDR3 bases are TGTGCCAGCAGCCGGACGACAGGGGGCTTAAACCTCTACGAGCAGTGCTTC.

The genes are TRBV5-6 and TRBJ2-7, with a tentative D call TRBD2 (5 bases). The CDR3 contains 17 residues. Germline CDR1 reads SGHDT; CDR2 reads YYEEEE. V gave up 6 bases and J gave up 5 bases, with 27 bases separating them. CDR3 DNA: TGTGCCAGCACCTCTAGAACCTCCCTACGGGGAACCCACGAGCAGTACTTC. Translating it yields CASTSRTSLRGTHEQYF. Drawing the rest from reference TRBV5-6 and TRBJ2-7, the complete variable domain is DAGVTQSPTHLIKTRGQQVTLRCSPKSGHDTVSWYQQALGQGPQFIFQYYEEEERQRGNFPDRFSGHQFPNYSSELNVNALLLGDSALYLCASTSRTSLRGTHEQYFGPGTRLTVT.

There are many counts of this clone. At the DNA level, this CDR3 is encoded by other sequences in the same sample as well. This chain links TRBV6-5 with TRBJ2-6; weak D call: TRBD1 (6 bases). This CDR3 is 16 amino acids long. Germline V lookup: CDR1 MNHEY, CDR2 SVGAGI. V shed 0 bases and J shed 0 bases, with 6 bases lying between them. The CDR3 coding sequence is TGTGCCAGCAGTTACTCAGGGGGCTCTGGGGCCAACGTCCTGACTTTC. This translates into CASSYSGGSGANVLTF.

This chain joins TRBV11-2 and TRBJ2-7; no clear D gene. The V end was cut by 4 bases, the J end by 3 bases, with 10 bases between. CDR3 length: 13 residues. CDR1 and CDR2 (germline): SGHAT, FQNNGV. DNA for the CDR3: TGTGCCAGCAGCTCAACGGTAAACTACGAGCAGTACTTC. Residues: CASSSTVNYEQYF.

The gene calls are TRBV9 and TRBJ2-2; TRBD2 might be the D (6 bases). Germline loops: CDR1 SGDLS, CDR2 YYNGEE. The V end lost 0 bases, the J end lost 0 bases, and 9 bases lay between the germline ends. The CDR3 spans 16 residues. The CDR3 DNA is TGTGCCAGCAGCGTAGGACTAGGTTCGAACACCGGGGAGCTGTTTTTT. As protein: CASSVGLGSNTGELFF.

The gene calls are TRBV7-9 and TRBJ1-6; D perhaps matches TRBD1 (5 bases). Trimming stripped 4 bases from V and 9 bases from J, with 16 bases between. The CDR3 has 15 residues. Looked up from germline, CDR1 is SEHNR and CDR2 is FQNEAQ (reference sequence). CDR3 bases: TGTGCCAGCAGCTCCCAGGGTGGTCTCGGTTCACCCCTCCACTTT. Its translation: CASSSQGGLGSPLHF. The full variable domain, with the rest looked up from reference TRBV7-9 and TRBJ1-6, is DTGVSQNPRHKITKRGQNVTFRCDPISEHNRLYWYRQTLGQGPEFLTYFQNEAQLEKSRLLSDRFSAERPKGSFSTLEIQRTEQGDSAMYLCASSSQGGLGSPLHFGNGTRLTVT.

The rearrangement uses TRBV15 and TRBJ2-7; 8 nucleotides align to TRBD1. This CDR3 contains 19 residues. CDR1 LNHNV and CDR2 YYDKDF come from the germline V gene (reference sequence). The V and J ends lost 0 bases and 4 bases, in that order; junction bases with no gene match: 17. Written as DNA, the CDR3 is TGTGCCACCAGCAGAGATCAGGGGCAGGGGGCTCAGGAAACTTACGAGCAGTACTTC. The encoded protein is CATSRDQGQGAQETYEQYF.

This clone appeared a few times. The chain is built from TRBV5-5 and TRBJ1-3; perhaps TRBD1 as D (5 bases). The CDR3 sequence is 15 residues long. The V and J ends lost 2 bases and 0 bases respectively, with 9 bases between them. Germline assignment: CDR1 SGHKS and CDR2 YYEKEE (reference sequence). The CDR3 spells CASSFGQGSGNTIYF. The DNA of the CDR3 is TGTGCCAGCAGCTTCGGTCAGGGCTCTGGAAACACCATATATTTT.

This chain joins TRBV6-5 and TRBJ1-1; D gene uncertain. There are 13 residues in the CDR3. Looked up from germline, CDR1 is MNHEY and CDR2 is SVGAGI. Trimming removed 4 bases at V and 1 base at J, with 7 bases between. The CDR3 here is CASSSAENTEAFF. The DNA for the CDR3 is TGTGCCAGCAGTTCCGCAGAGAACACTGAAGCTTTCTTT.

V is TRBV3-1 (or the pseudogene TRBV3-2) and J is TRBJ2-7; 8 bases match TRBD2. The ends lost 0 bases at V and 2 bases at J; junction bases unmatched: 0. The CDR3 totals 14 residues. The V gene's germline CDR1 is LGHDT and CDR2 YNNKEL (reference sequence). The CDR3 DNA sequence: TGTGCCAGCAGCCAAGAGGGACTAGCCTACGAGCAGTACTTC. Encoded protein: CASSQEGLAYEQYF.

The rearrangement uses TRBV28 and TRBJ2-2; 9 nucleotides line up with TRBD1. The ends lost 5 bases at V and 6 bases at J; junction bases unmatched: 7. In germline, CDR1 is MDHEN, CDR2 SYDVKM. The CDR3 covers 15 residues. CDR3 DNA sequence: TGTGCCAGCAGTCTAAAGGGACAGGGTTCCGGGGAGCTGTTTTTT. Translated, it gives CASSLKGQGSGELFF.

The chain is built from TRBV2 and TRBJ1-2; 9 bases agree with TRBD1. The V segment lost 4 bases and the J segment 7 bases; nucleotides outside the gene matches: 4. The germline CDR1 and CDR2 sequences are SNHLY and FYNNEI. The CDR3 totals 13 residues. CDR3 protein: CASSGGQGLGYTF. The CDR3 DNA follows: TGTGCCAGCAGTGGGGGACAGGGACTTGGCTACACCTTC. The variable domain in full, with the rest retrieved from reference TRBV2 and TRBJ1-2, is EPEVTQTPSHQVTQMGQEVILRCVPISNHLYFYWYRQILGQKVEFLVSFYNNEISEKSEIFDDQFSVERPDGSNFTLKIRSTKLEDSAMYFCASSGGQGLGYTFGSGTRLTVV.

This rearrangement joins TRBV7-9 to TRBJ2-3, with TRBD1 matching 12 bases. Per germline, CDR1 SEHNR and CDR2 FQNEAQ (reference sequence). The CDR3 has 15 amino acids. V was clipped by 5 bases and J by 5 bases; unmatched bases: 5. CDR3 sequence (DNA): TGTGCCAGCAGCCGCGGGACAGGGGGCAGAGATACGCAGTATTTT. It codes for CASSRGTGGRDTQYF.

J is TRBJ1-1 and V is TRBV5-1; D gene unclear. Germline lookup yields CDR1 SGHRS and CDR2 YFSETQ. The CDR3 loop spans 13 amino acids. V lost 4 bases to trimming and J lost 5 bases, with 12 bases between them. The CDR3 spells CASSEGGRTEAFF. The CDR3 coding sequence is TGCGCCAGCAGCGAAGGAGGGAGGACTGAAGCTTTCTTT. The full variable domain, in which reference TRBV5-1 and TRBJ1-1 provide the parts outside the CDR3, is KAGVTQTPRYLIKTRGQQVTLSCSPISGHRSVSWYQQTPGQGLQFLFEYFSETQRNKGNFPGRFSGRQFSNSRSEMNVSTLELGDSALYLCASSEGGRTEAFFGQGTRLTVV.

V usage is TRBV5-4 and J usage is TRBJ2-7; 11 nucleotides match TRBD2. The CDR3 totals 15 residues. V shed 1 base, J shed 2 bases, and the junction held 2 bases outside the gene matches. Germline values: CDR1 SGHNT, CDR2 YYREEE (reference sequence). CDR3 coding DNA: TGTGCCAGCAGCTTGATTAGCGGGGGGGCCTACGAGCAGTACTTC. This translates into CASSLISGGAYEQYF. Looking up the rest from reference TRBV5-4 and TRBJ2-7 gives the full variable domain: ETGVTQSPTHLIKTRGQQVTLRCSSQSGHNTVSWYQQALGQGPQFIFQYYREEENGRGNFPPRFSGLQFPNYSSELNVNALELDDSALYLCASSLISGGAYEQYFGPGTRLTVT.

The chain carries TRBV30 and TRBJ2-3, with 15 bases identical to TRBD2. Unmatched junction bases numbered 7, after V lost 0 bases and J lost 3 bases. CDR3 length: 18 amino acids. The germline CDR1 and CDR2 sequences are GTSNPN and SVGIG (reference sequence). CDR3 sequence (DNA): TGTGCCTGGAGTGTAATGGGACTAGCGGGGGGTGTAACAGATACGCAGTATTTT. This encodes CAWSVMGLAGGVTDTQYF.

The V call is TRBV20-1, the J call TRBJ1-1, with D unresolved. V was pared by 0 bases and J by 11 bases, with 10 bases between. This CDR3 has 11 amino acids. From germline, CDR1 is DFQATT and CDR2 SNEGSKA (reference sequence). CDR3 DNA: TGCAGTGCTAGAGAGTACGGCGGCGCTTTCTTT. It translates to CSAREYGGAFF.

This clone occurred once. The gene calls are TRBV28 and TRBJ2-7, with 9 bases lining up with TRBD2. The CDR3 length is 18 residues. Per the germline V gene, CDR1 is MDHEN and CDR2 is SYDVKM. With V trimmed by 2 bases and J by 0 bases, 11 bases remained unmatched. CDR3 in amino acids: CASSLALRTSVSSYEQYF. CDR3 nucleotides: TGTGCCAGCAGTTTAGCCCTAAGGACTAGCGTTAGCTCCTACGAGCAGTACTTC.